These T cell receptor beta chains were read from a single sample in a study of blood T cell repertoires in COVID-19. Data came from immunoSEQ multiplex PCR; TCRdb stores just in-frame clones and leaves some out. The sample has 75,000 to 100,000 clones, more than 75% seen once. The sample consisted of peripheral blood. Source of these receptors: a human donor in a cohort sampled during active COVID-19. Both conserved end residues are part of each CDR3. Each record gives: J gene, D gene, V gene, clone size, CDR3 protein, CDR3 DNA. A D gene is named only where the DNA matches it firmly. A clone size is listed for some rows: how often the clone was seen (once, few, many), or a class if it is expanded.

>TRBJ1-2|TRBD1|TRBV27|once
CASSLYQDRGNGYTF
TGTGCCAGCAGTTTGTATCAAGACAGGGGGAATGGCTACACCTTC
>TRBJ1-5|-|TRBV7-2|-
CASSRNRDNQPQHF
TGTGCCAGCAGCCGCAACAGGGACAATCAGCCCCAGCATTTT
>TRBJ2-1|TRBD1|TRBV5-4|-
CASSLRGRGNEQFF
TGTGCCAGCAGCTTGAGGGGCAGGGGGAATGAGCAGTTCTTC
>TRBJ1-4|TRBD1|TRBV6-6|-
CASSPKHSGQTNEKLFF
TGTGCCAGCAGTCCAAAACACTCGGGACAGACTAATGAAAAACTGTTTTTT
>TRBJ2-2|-|TRBV5-1|-
CASSLEGGVNTGELFF
TGCGCCAGCAGCTTGGAGGGCGGGGTGAACACCGGGGAGCTGTTTTTT
>TRBJ2-3|TRBD1|TRBV5-5|-
CASSLTGGSADTQYF
TGTGCCAGCAGCTTGACAGGGGGTAGCGCAGATACGCAGTATTTT
>TRBJ2-7|-|TRBV12-3/TRBV12-4|-
CASSLTDFTEQYF
TGTGCCAGCAGTTTAACGGACTTCACGGAGCAGTACTTC
>TRBJ2-2|-|TRBV7-3|once
CASSPGTGGTGELFF
TGTGCCAGCAGCCCAGGGACTGGCGGCACCGGGGAGCTGTTTTTT
>TRBJ2-7|TRBD2|TRBV28|-
CASSLGLAGGDYEQYF
TGTGCCAGCAGTCTCGGACTAGCGGGAGGTGACTACGAGCAGTACTTC
>TRBJ2-1|TRBD2|TRBV29-1|-
CSALPLTSGSPSSYNEQFF
TGCAGCGCATTACCCTTGACTAGCGGGAGCCCTAGCTCCTACAATGAGCAGTTCTTC
>TRBJ1-2|TRBD1|TRBV6-2/TRBV6-3|once
CASSYTQGATNYGYTF
TGTGCCAGCAGTTACACGCAGGGGGCAACTAACTATGGCTACACCTTC
>TRBJ2-7|-|TRBV12-3/TRBV12-4|-
CASSLLNEQYF
TGTGCCAGCAGCCTACTCAATGAGCAGTACTTC
>TRBJ2-1|TRBD2|TRBV4-1|-
CASSQIGLAGGQNEQFF
TGCGCCAGCAGCCAAATCGGCTTAGCGGGAGGCCAGAATGAGCAGTTCTTC
>TRBJ2-7|TRBD2|TRBV13|-
CASSLRLAGGYEQYF
TGTGCCAGCAGCCTAAGACTAGCGGGAGGGTACGAGCAGTACTTC